This T cell receptor (beta chain) was retrieved from a study of CDR3 diversity in severe acne. TCRdb analysed the PCR reads with MiXCR anew, one entry per CDR3 protein. The repertoire holds around 83,000 distinct CDR3 sequences, around 54% seen once, with 11% in the top ten. This clonotype has more than one count but fewer than ten. V shed 2 bases, J shed 0 bases, and the junction held 13 bases outside the gene matches. In germline, CDR1 is LNHDA, CDR2 SQIVND (reference sequence). The CDR3 extends over 19 amino acids. The chain uses TRBV19 and TRBJ2-1; 7 bases are a match to TRBD1. The specimen sequenced was blood. The TCR originated in a male donor with severe acne vulgaris. CDR3 amino acids: CASSIKGQSSVSSYNEQFF. The CDR3 DNA reads as TGTGCCAGTAGTATAAAGGGACAGTCCTCTGTGAGCTCCTACAATGAGCAGTTCTTC.